The source of this T cell receptor (beta chain) is a study of T cells after yellow fever vaccination. CDR1 and CDR2 (germline): MNHEY, SVGEGT. The CDR3 contains 13 residues. Trimming cost V 2 bases and J 7 bases, with 11 bases left between them. This clonotype turned up a few times. 5'RACE template switching produced TCR cDNA carrying a universal primer site and UMIs. TCRdb reanalysed the 5' RACE reads using MiXCR and keeps one entry per CDR3 protein. Among hundreds of thousands of distinct CDR3 sequences listed, 8.7% were seen once. This specimen consisted of PBMCs, obtained on the day of the first yellow fever vaccination. The chain couples TRBV6-2 or TRBV6-3 to TRBJ1-2, with a possible D match to TRBD1 (6 bases). The origin of this receptor is a man aged 18 to 29 who received the YFV17D yellow fever vaccine. The CDR3 DNA is TGTGCCAGCAGTTACCCAGGGGCCGGTGGCTACACCTTC. Its protein is CASSYPGAGGYTF.